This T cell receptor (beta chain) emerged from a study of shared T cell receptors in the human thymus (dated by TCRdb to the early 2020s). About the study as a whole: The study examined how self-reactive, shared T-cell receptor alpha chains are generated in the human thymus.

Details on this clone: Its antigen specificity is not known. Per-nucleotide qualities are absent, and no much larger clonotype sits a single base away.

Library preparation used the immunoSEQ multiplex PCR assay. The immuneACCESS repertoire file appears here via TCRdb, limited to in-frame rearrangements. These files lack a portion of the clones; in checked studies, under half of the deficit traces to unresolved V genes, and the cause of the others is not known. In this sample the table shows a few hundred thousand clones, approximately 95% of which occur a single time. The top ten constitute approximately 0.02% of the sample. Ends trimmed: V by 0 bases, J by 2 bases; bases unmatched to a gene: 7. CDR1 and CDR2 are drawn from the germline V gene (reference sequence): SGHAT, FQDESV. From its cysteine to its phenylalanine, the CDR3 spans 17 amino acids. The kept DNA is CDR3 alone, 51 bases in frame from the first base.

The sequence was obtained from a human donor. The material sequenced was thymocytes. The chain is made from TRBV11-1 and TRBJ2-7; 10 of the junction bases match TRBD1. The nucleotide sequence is TGTGCCAGCAGCTTAGCGAAGAAGGACAGGGGGACCTACGAGCAGTACTTC. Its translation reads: CASSLAKKDRGTYEQYF.